This T cell receptor (beta chain) appears in the sequencing data of a study of post-analysis software for immune sequencing data. Study at large: Relapsing-remitting, secondary progressive and progressive-relapsing multiple sclerosis were all included among the disease courses. Study outcomes and limitations: The normalized Chao1 diversity of multiple sclerosis patients was significantly lower than that of controls. With TRBV5-6, TRBV5-1 and TRBV20-1 included, 4 or 5 TRBV segments were more frequent in patients than in controls.

The germline V and J ends were trimmed by 7 bases and 0 bases, with 12 bases remaining between them. The CDR3 loop spans 14 amino acids. Germline CDR1 is SQVTM and CDR2 is ANQGSEA. This clonotype occurred once. No antigen is known for it. Each TCR beta cDNA library carried unique molecular identifiers. Hundreds of thousands of cDNA molecules came from roughly 1 to 10 million T cells. Each CDR3 protein is one row after TCRdb ran MiXCR on the PCR reads. The sample consists of about 540,000 distinct CDR3 sequences, 34% of them appearing once. The sample taken for sequencing was blood. This sequence joins TRBV29-1 and TRBJ2-2; possibly TRBD1 for D (6 bases). This sequence was found in a girl aged 2-17 years with multiple sclerosis. This chain's CDR3 is CSGLHRANTGELFF. The CDR3 nucleotides are TGCAGCGGACTGCACAGGGCGAACACCGGGGAGCTGTTTTTT.